One sample yielded the 27 T cell receptor beta chains listed below, sequenced in a study of T cell responses to AZD1222 COVID-19 vaccine. The protocol was immunoSEQ multiplex PCR, while the TCRdb copy is restricted to in-frame clones and leaves out a portion. The data contain about 53,000 clones, about 81% of them singletons. The sequencing here drew on peripheral blood, taken on day 0 of AZD1222 vaccination. Receptor source: an adult in good health.

The chain couples TRBV5-1 to TRBJ2-2; TRBD1 or TRBD2 may be the D gene (6 bases each). The CDR3 covers 16 residues. CDR1 and CDR2 from the germline V gene are SGHRS and YFSETQ. Trimming removed 0 bases from V and 3 bases from J, with 12 bases in between. CDR3 nucleotide sequence: TGCGCCAGCAGCTTGGACAGGGAGGTCGACACCGGGGAGCTGTTTTTT. It specifies CASSLDREVDTGELFF.

This sequence joins TRBV6-5 and TRBJ2-2; 9 positions agree with TRBD2. The ends lost 0 bases at V and 5 bases at J; junction bases unmatched: 4. This CDR3 spans 16 amino acids. Germline V gene sequence: CDR1 MNHEY, CDR2 SVGAGI. CDR3 loop: CASSYSGLAGTGELFF. In DNA form, the CDR3 reads TGTGCCAGCAGTTACTCAGGGCTAGCGGGAACCGGGGAGCTGTTTTTT.

Only one count was recorded for this clone. The chain's CDR3 is CAWGTGRGEKLFF. The CDR3, as DNA: TGTGCCTGGGGCACAGGGCGAGGGGAGAAACTGTTTTTT. V gene TRBV30 combines with J gene TRBJ1-4; maybe TRBD1 (6 bases). This CDR3 has 13 residues. Per germline, CDR1 GTSNPN and CDR2 SVGIG (reference sequence). V lost 5 bases and J lost 11, with 18 bases in between.

The chain's CDR3 is CASSDGQGLNQPQHF. CDR3 nucleotide sequence: TGTGCCAGCAGCGACGGACAGGGGCTCAATCAGCCCCAGCATTTT. J is TRBJ1-5 and V is TRBV7-9; 9 nucleotides match TRBD1. The CDR3 extends over 15 amino acids. In germline, CDR1 is SEHNR, CDR2 FQNEAQ (reference sequence). After removal of 5 bases from V and 3 bases from J, the junction contained 5 bases not matched to a gene.

This rearrangement joins TRBV11-2 to TRBJ2-2, with 12 bases lining up with TRBD2. The CDR3 consists of 17 residues. The germline CDR1 and CDR2 sequences are SGHAT and FQNNGV. V shed 5 bases and J 4 bases; nucleotides not matched to a gene: 8. This CDR3 reads CASSLRLAGGGTGELFF. The CDR3 region has the DNA TGTGCCAGCAGCCTAAGGCTAGCGGGAGGGGGCACCGGGGAGCTGTTTTTT. Based on the CDR3 plus reference TRBV11-2 and TRBJ2-2, the full variable domain is EAGVAQSPRYKIIEKRQSVAFWCNPISGHATLYWYQQILGQGPKLLIQFQNNGVVDDSQLPKDRFSAERLKGVDSTLKIQPAKLEDSAVYLCASSLRLAGGGTGELFFGEGSRLTVL.

This chain connects TRBV6-5 to TRBJ1-1; D uncertain. Germline assignment: CDR1 MNHEY and CDR2 SVGAGI. Trimming removed 6 bases from V and 1 base from J, with 6 bases in between. The CDR3 has 12 residues. In DNA, the CDR3 is TGTGCCAGCAGCTATGAGAACACTGAAGCTTTCTTT. This codes for CASSYENTEAFF.

The chain recombines TRBV19 with TRBJ2-7, with TRBD2 matching over 10 bases. Trimming cost V 6 bases and J 2 bases; bases outside gene matches: 7. The germline V gene has CDR1 LNHDA and CDR2 SQIVND (reference sequence). This CDR3 region has 15 residues. The CDR3 DNA sequence: TGTGCCAGTAGCATCCGGACTAGCGGAGCCTACGAGCAGTACTTC. As protein: CASSIRTSGAYEQYF.

This chain uses TRBV18 with TRBJ2-3, with D possibly being TRBD2 (5 bases). Germline V CDR1 and CDR2: KGHSH, LQKENI. This CDR3 region has 15 residues. Trimming pared 4 bases from V and 0 bases from J, leaving 11 bases between. The CDR3 reads CASSRAGASTDTQYF. In DNA form, the CDR3 reads TGTGCCAGCTCACGGGCGGGTGCTAGCACAGATACGCAGTATTTT.

The V call is TRBV28, the J call TRBJ1-4, with TRBD1 matching 9 bases. V was pared by 5 bases and J by 7 bases, with 17 bases of the junction left unmatched. The germline V gene has CDR1 MDHEN and CDR2 SYDVKM. CDR3 size: 18 residues. The CDR3 coding sequence is TGTGCCAGCAGTCCAATCGACAGGGGGGCGCGGTTAAGTGAAAAACTGTTTTTT. Translation: CASSPIDRGARLSEKLFF.

This rearrangement joins TRBV3-1 (or the pseudogene TRBV3-2) to TRBJ1-4, with D uncertain. Between the trimmed V and J ends, which lost 3 bases and 0 bases, there was a span of 5 bases. The CDR3 totals 14 residues. Germline CDR1 and CDR2: LGHDT and YNNKEL (reference sequence). Written as DNA, the CDR3 is TGTGCCAGCAGCCACAGGACAACTAATGAAAAACTGTTTTTT. It is translated as CASSHRTTNEKLFF.

V usage is TRBV9 and J usage is TRBJ2-5; the match to TRBD2 covers 8 bases. Germline loops: CDR1 SGDLS, CDR2 YYNGEE. The CDR3 is 16 amino acids. Losses at the gene ends were 0 bases for V and 2 bases for J; bases not matched to a gene: 6. The CDR3 is CASSVGTGGPQETQYF. The CDR3, as DNA: TGTGCCAGCAGCGTAGGAACGGGAGGGCCGCAAGAGACCCAGTACTTC.

The chain couples TRBV20-1 to TRBJ2-7, with 7 bases aligning to TRBD1. The CDR3 runs to 13 residues. The V gene end was trimmed by 3 bases and the J gene end by 0 bases; junction bases not matched to a gene: 2. Germline assignment: CDR1 DFQATT and CDR2 SNEGSKA (reference sequence). The DNA of the CDR3 is TGCAGTGCTAGTCGGGACAGCTCCTACGAGCAGTACTTC. It encodes CSASRDSSYEQYF.

The V and J genes are TRBV9 and TRBJ2-3, with 7 positions matching TRBD1. Losses at the gene ends were 3 bases for V and 2 bases for J; bases not matched to a gene: 6. Germline CDR1 is SGDLS and CDR2 is YYNGEE. The CDR3 totals 15 residues. CDR3 nucleotides: TGTGCCAGCAGCGCCCAGGGACAGATCACAGATACGCAGTATTTT. Encoded protein: CASSAQGQITDTQYF.

CDR3 nucleotide sequence: TGTGCCAGCAGTTTACCACAGGGGCCGGGTGGCTACACCTTC. Its translation is CASSLPQGPGGYTF. J is TRBJ1-2 and V is TRBV28, with 7 bases fitting TRBD1. The CDR3 totals 14 residues. The ends lost 2 bases at V and 7 bases at J; junction bases unmatched: 7. The V gene's germline CDR1 is MDHEN and CDR2 SYDVKM.

This rearrangement joins TRBV4-3 to TRBJ2-7, with D possibly matching TRBD1 (6 bases). The CDR3 has 14 residues. Germline CDR1 LGHNA, CDR2 YSLEER. V lost 4 bases to trimming and J lost 1 base, with 11 bases between them. Written as DNA, the CDR3 is TGCGCCAGCAGCCTCGACAGGTTATCCTACGAGCAGTACTTC. This encodes CASSLDRLSYEQYF.

V usage is TRBV10-2 and J usage is TRBJ2-7; D possibly corresponds to TRBD2 (5 bases). This CDR3 has 14 residues. Germline values: CDR1 WSHSY, CDR2 SAAADI. V was trimmed by 8 bases and J by 3 bases, leaving 17 bases between them. The CDR3 loop is CASRSGDRLYEQYF. CDR3 coding DNA: TGCGCCAGCCGGAGCGGAGACCGCCTCTACGAGCAGTACTTC.

The V and J genes are TRBV3-1 (or the pseudogene TRBV3-2) and TRBJ1-6, with 9 nucleotides matching TRBD1. This CDR3 region has 15 residues. Germline V gives CDR1 LGHDT, CDR2 YNNKEL (reference sequence). Trimming at V came to 8 bases and at J to 7 bases, leaving 9 bases not matched to a gene. This CDR3 reads CASWNRDRVNSPLHF. The CDR3 nucleotides read TGTGCCAGCTGGAACCGGGACAGGGTCAATTCACCCCTCCACTTT.

The rearrangement uses TRBV7-9 and TRBJ1-2; D ambiguous. CDR1 and CDR2 from the germline V gene are SEHNR and FQNEAQ (reference sequence). V was clipped by 1 base and J by 0 bases, with 9 bases between them. CDR3 length: 15 amino acids. The CDR3 loop reads CASSLGPSANYGYTF. DNA of the CDR3: TGTGCCAGCAGCTTAGGCCCGAGCGCTAACTATGGCTACACCTTC.

The V gene is TRBV29-1, the J gene TRBJ1-2; D is unclear. Trimming removed 4 bases from V and 3 bases from J, with 15 bases in between. Germline CDR1 and CDR2: SQVTM and ANQGSEA. CDR3 length equals 14 residues. The CDR3 region is CSVGNLNAYYGYTF. The CDR3 nucleotides read TGCAGCGTTGGAAACCTAAATGCTTACTATGGCTACACCTTC.

The rearrangement links TRBV9 to TRBJ2-2; possibly TRBD2 for D (6 bases). Germline V gene lookup returns CDR1 SGDLS and CDR2 YYNGEE. V shed 0 bases and J shed 4 bases, with 10 bases lying between them. This CDR3 spans 15 amino acids. The CDR3 coding sequence is TGTGCCAGCAGCGTAGCTAGCGTTGGCACCGGGGAGCTGTTTTTT. Translated: CASSVASVGTGELFF.

The V call is TRBV19, the J call TRBJ1-6; weak D call: TRBD1 (5 bases). The CDR3 runs 15 residues. The germline V and J ends were trimmed by 1 base and 7 bases, with 11 bases remaining between them. Germline lookup yields CDR1 LNHDA and CDR2 SQIVND (reference sequence). CDR3 nucleotide sequence: TGTGCCAGTAGTATAGGGGGCGCGGAGAATTCACCCCTCCACTTT. It is translated as CASSIGGAENSPLHF.

The V call is TRBV6-5, the J call TRBJ2-2, with 7 bases fitting TRBD1. Losses at the gene ends were 11 bases for V and 0 bases for J; bases not matched to a gene: 9. Germline-derived CDR1 and CDR2 are MNHEY and SVGAGI. There are 15 residues in the CDR3. The CDR3 reads CAGTWDSPNTGELFF. In DNA form, the CDR3 reads TGTGCCGGGACCTGGGACAGTCCGAACACCGGGGAGCTGTTTTTT.

The J gene is TRBJ2-3, the V gene TRBV6-1; perhaps TRBD2 as D (6 bases). The ends were cut back, 3 bases at V and 2 bases at J, with 9 bases in the middle. The CDR3 totals 14 residues. CDR1 is MNHNS, CDR2 SASEGT, per germline. The CDR3 DNA is TGTGCCAGCAGTGAGGGACTTAACACAGATACGCAGTATTTT. Translated, it gives CASSEGLNTDTQYF.

This chain joins TRBV5-6 and TRBJ1-5; D may be TRBD1 (5 bases). Germline loops: CDR1 SGHDT, CDR2 YYEEEE. Trimming removed 2 bases from V and 4 bases from J, with 16 bases in between. CDR3 length equals 16 residues. This CDR3 reads CASSFGTGFGNQPQHF. The DNA for the CDR3 is TGTGCCAGCAGCTTCGGGACCGGGTTTGGGAATCAGCCCCAGCATTTT.

The chain carries TRBV4-2 and TRBJ1-4; tentatively, D is TRBD1 (6 bases). V gave up 4 bases and J gave up 3 bases, with 18 bases separating them. The CDR3 has 17 residues. Germline V gene sequence: CDR1 LGHNA, CDR2 YNFKEQ. The CDR3 bases are TGTGCCAGCAGCCTAGATAGGTCGGGGGGGCCTAATGAAAAACTGTTTTTT. It is translated as CASSLDRSGGPNEKLFF.

The chain uses TRBV6-5 and TRBJ2-7, with 11 bases identical to TRBD2. Germline V gives CDR1 MNHEY, CDR2 SVGAGI. The CDR3 sequence is 13 residues long. J lost 6 bases, V lost 6 bases, and 4 bases had no gene match. CDR3 sequence reads: CASSLAGGLEQYF. The CDR3 DNA is TGTGCCAGCAGCCTAGCGGGAGGTCTCGAGCAGTACTTC.

This chain links TRBV6-1 with TRBJ1-3; 7 bases map to TRBD1. V lost 4 bases to trimming and J lost 2 bases; unmatched junction nucleotides: 8. The CDR3 has 16 residues. The V gene's germline CDR1 is MNHNS and CDR2 SASEGT. The CDR3 DNA is TGTGCCAGCAGTGGCCAACAGGGGCTCCCTGGAAACACCATATATTTT. Amino acid sequence: CASSGQQGLPGNTIYF.